A selection of T cell receptor beta chains follows, all from one sample in a study of blood T cells in healthy people across ages. TCRdb re-derived calls from the 5' RACE reads in MiXCR, one entry per CDR3 protein. The sample carries about 830,000 distinct CDR3 sequences, around two thirds recorded once. Sample: blood. The receptors were sampled from a man aged 30 to 39 in good health. CDR3s include the opening cysteine and the closing phenylalanine or tryptophan. Each record gives: clone size, V gene, D gene, J gene, CDR3 protein, CDR3 DNA. The D gene is left open where the match is weak. Expanded clones are given a class, and other clones once, few, many or no size at all.

clone size: .; V gene: TRBV7-2; D gene: .; J gene: TRBJ1-4; CDR3 protein: CASSFGLGREKLFF; CDR3 DNA: TGTGCCAGCAGCTTCGGGCTTGGAAGGGAAAAACTGTTTTTT
clone size: .; V gene: TRBV14; D gene: .; J gene: TRBJ2-7; CDR3 protein: CASSQGTVGEQYF; CDR3 DNA: TGTGCCAGCAGCCAGGGAACAGTCGGCGAGCAGTACTTC
clone size: .; V gene: TRBV7-2; D gene: .; J gene: TRBJ2-4; CDR3 protein: CASSLGTQETRYF; CDR3 DNA: TGTGCCAGCAGCTTAGGGACCCAAGAGACCCGGTACTTC
clone size: .; V gene: TRBV9; D gene: .; J gene: TRBJ2-7; CDR3 protein: CASTDRRSGEQYF; CDR3 DNA: TGTGCCAGCACCGATCGACGGTCTGGCGAGCAGTACTTC
clone size: few; V gene: TRBV12-3/TRBV12-4; D gene: .; J gene: TRBJ2-5; CDR3 protein: CASSPRGSGETQYF; CDR3 DNA: TGTGCCAGCAGCCCCAGGGGTAGTGGGGAGACCCAGTACTTC
clone size: .; V gene: TRBV7-2; D gene: TRBD1; J gene: TRBJ2-7; CDR3 protein: CASSWDGTDYEQYF; CDR3 DNA: TGTGCCAGCAGCTGGGACGGGACAGACTACGAGCAGTACTTC
clone size: many; V gene: TRBV20-1; D gene: .; J gene: TRBJ1-6; CDR3 protein: CSLRGRTNSPLHF; CDR3 DNA: TGCAGTCTACGAGGACGGACCAATTCACCCCTCCACTTT
clone size: .; V gene: TRBV4-3; D gene: .; J gene: TRBJ2-5; CDR3 protein: CASSPGRGEETQYF; CDR3 DNA: TGCGCCAGCAGCCCAGGCAGGGGCGAAGAGACCCAGTACTTC
clone size: .; V gene: TRBV4-3; D gene: .; J gene: TRBJ2-3; CDR3 protein: CASSQTNLALDTQYF; CDR3 DNA: TGCGCCAGCAGCCAAACTAATCTAGCGTTAGATACGCAGTATTTT
clone size: .; V gene: TRBV4-3; D gene: .; J gene: TRBJ2-7; CDR3 protein: CASSQDLDNYEQYF; CDR3 DNA: TGCGCCAGCAGCCAAGATCTTGACAACTACGAGCAGTACTTC
clone size: .; V gene: TRBV24-1; D gene: TRBD1; J gene: TRBJ1-2; CDR3 protein: CATGGSTGRDYGYTF; CDR3 DNA: TGTGCCACCGGGGGATCGACAGGGAGGGACTATGGCTACACCTTC
clone size: .; V gene: TRBV6-2/TRBV6-3; D gene: TRBD1; J gene: TRBJ2-7; CDR3 protein: CASSIPGQNSYEQYF; CDR3 DNA: TGTGCCAGCAGCATCCCGGGACAGAATTCCTACGAGCAGTACTTC
clone size: .; V gene: TRBV7-3; D gene: TRBD1; J gene: TRBJ2-3; CDR3 protein: CASSLTRQGAADTQYF; CDR3 DNA: TGTGCCAGCAGCTTAACGCGACAGGGGGCTGCAGATACGCAGTATTTT
clone size: .; V gene: TRBV3-1; D gene: .; J gene: TRBJ2-7; CDR3 protein: CASSQRPSPYEQYF; CDR3 DNA: TGTGCCAGCAGCCAACGTCCTTCTCCCTACGAGCAGTACTTC
clone size: .; V gene: TRBV7-2; D gene: .; J gene: TRBJ1-6; CDR3 protein: CASSLEGTPYNSPLHF; CDR3 DNA: TGTGCCAGCAGCTTGGAGGGAACTCCCTATAATTCACCCCTCCACTTT
clone size: .; V gene: TRBV2; D gene: .; J gene: TRBJ2-3; CDR3 protein: CASSEDIATDTQYF; CDR3 DNA: TGTGCCAGCAGTGAGGACATCGCCACAGATACGCAGTATTTT
clone size: .; V gene: TRBV27; D gene: .; J gene: TRBJ2-2; CDR3 protein: CATVANTGELFF; CDR3 DNA: TGTGCCACCGTCGCGAACACCGGGGAGCTGTTTTTT
clone size: .; V gene: TRBV6-6; D gene: TRBD2; J gene: TRBJ2-5; CDR3 protein: CASRASGEETQYF; CDR3 DNA: TGTGCCAGCAGAGCTAGCGGGGAAGAGACCCAGTACTTC
clone size: .; V gene: TRBV2; D gene: TRBD1; J gene: TRBJ2-1; CDR3 protein: CATAGGPDNEQFF; CDR3 DNA: TGTGCCACTGCAGGGGGCCCTGACAATGAGCAGTTCTTC
clone size: .; V gene: TRBV4-2; D gene: .; J gene: TRBJ2-7; CDR3 protein: CASSPPLTGAYSYEQYF; CDR3 DNA: TGTGCCAGCAGCCCCCCCCTGACAGGAGCCTACTCCTACGAGCAGTACTTC
clone size: .; V gene: TRBV5-1; D gene: TRBD1; J gene: TRBJ2-7; CDR3 protein: CASSLGTGGRTYEQYF; CDR3 DNA: TGCGCCAGCAGCTTAGGGACAGGGGGCAGGACCTACGAGCAGTACTTC
clone size: .; V gene: TRBV2; D gene: .; J gene: TRBJ2-5; CDR3 protein: CASRQSPETQYF; CDR3 DNA: TGTGCCAGCAGACAGTCCCCAGAGACCCAGTACTTC
clone size: .; V gene: TRBV2; D gene: .; J gene: TRBJ2-3; CDR3 protein: CVSTWAREDTDTQYF; CDR3 DNA: TGTGTCAGCACCTGGGCAAGGGAGGATACAGATACGCAGTATTTT
clone size: few; V gene: TRBV6-6; D gene: .; J gene: TRBJ2-3; CDR3 protein: CASSYGGGLADTQYF; CDR3 DNA: TGTGCCAGCAGTTACGGGGGGGGGCTCGCAGATACGCAGTATTTT
clone size: many; V gene: TRBV7-2; D gene: TRBD1; J gene: TRBJ2-4; CDR3 protein: CASSFGQGLAKNIQYF; CDR3 DNA: TGTGCCAGCAGCTTCGGACAGGGTCTAGCCAAAAACATTCAGTACTTC
clone size: .; V gene: TRBV12-3/TRBV12-4; D gene: TRBD2; J gene: TRBJ2-1; CDR3 protein: CASITAGVPHEQFF; CDR3 DNA: TGTGCCAGCATAACGGCGGGGGTTCCTCATGAGCAGTTCTTC
clone size: once; V gene: TRBV29-1; D gene: TRBD2; J gene: TRBJ2-1; CDR3 protein: CSVDSALVASGLISYNEQFF; CDR3 DNA: TGCAGCGTTGACTCCGCTTTGGTGGCTAGCGGATTGATCTCCTACAATGAGCAGTTCTTC
clone size: many; V gene: TRBV20-1; D gene: .; J gene: TRBJ2-7; CDR3 protein: CSALGLEPRYEQYF; CDR3 DNA: TGCAGTGCCCTGGGACTGGAACCCCGCTACGAGCAGTACTTC
clone size: .; V gene: TRBV19; D gene: TRBD2; J gene: TRBJ2-1; CDR3 protein: CASKVSGGRNEQFF; CDR3 DNA: TGTGCCAGTAAAGTGTCGGGGGGGCGCAATGAGCAGTTCTTC
clone size: .; V gene: TRBV7-3; D gene: .; J gene: TRBJ2-3; CDR3 protein: CASSPSHPNTDTQYF; CDR3 DNA: TGTGCCAGCAGCCCCAGTCACCCCAACACAGATACGCAGTATTTT
clone size: .; V gene: TRBV18; D gene: TRBD1; J gene: TRBJ2-6; CDR3 protein: CASSPPPGGASGANVLTF; CDR3 DNA: TGTGCCAGCTCACCACCCCCAGGGGGCGCGTCTGGGGCCAACGTCCTGACTTTC
clone size: few; V gene: TRBV20-1; D gene: .; J gene: TRBJ2-7; CDR3 protein: CSAITGSYEQYF; CDR3 DNA: TGCAGTGCTATAACAGGGTCCTACGAGCAGTACTTC
clone size: .; V gene: TRBV10-3; D gene: TRBD2; J gene: TRBJ2-1; CDR3 protein: CAIKGLAGGTYNEQFF; CDR3 DNA: TGTGCCATCAAAGGATTAGCGGGGGGGACCTACAATGAGCAGTTCTTC
clone size: many; V gene: TRBV20-1; D gene: .; J gene: TRBJ2-1; CDR3 protein: CSAGASDEQFF; CDR3 DNA: TGCAGTGCTGGAGCTAGCGATGAGCAGTTCTTC
clone size: .; V gene: TRBV6-4; D gene: TRBD2; J gene: TRBJ2-1; CDR3 protein: CASSDRGGKINEQFF; CDR3 DNA: TGTGCCAGCAGTGATCGGGGGGGCAAAATCAATGAGCAGTTCTTC
clone size: .; V gene: TRBV27; D gene: .; J gene: TRBJ2-7; CDR3 protein: CASSLAGASTPYEQYF; CDR3 DNA: TGTGCCAGCAGTTTAGCGGGGGCCTCGACCCCCTACGAGCAGTACTTC
clone size: few; V gene: TRBV4-3; D gene: .; J gene: TRBJ2-1; CDR3 protein: CASSQDRGRRGEQFF; CDR3 DNA: TGCGCCAGCAGCCAAGATCGGGGTAGGCGGGGCGAGCAGTTCTTC
clone size: .; V gene: TRBV20-1; D gene: .; J gene: TRBJ1-2; CDR3 protein: CSAAAYLYGYTF; CDR3 DNA: TGCAGTGCCGCGGCATATCTCTATGGCTACACCTTC
clone size: .; V gene: TRBV29-1; D gene: .; J gene: TRBJ2-2; CDR3 protein: CSVSYNTGELFF; CDR3 DNA: TGCAGCGTTTCCTACAACACCGGGGAGCTGTTTTTT
clone size: .; V gene: TRBV2; D gene: .; J gene: TRBJ2-4; CDR3 protein: CASSEALIQVQYF; CDR3 DNA: TGTGCCAGCAGTGAAGCGCTTATTCAGGTTCAGTACTTC
clone size: .; V gene: TRBV29-1; D gene: .; J gene: TRBJ1-2; CDR3 protein: CSVEEYQGYTF; CDR3 DNA: TGCAGCGTTGAAGAATATCAGGGCTACACCTTC
clone size: .; V gene: TRBV20-1; D gene: .; J gene: TRBJ2-4; CDR3 protein: CSVRPGNIQYF; CDR3 DNA: TGCAGTGTTCGACCGGGGAACATTCAGTACTTC
clone size: .; V gene: TRBV5-6; D gene: .; J gene: TRBJ2-7; CDR3 protein: CASSQWAETYEQYF; CDR3 DNA: TGTGCCAGCAGCCAATGGGCCGAGACCTACGAGCAGTACTTC
clone size: .; V gene: TRBV7-2; D gene: .; J gene: TRBJ2-1; CDR3 protein: CASSLDFQSEQFF; CDR3 DNA: TGTGCCAGCAGCTTAGATTTCCAGTCTGAGCAGTTCTTC
clone size: few; V gene: TRBV27; D gene: .; J gene: TRBJ2-6; CDR3 protein: CASSFSIGLPFRSGANVLTF; CDR3 DNA: TGTGCCAGCAGTTTTTCAATAGGACTCCCTTTTAGGTCTGGGGCCAACGTCCTGACTTTC
clone size: once; V gene: TRBV6-5; D gene: .; J gene: TRBJ2-7; CDR3 protein: CASSRSTKTSSYEQYF; CDR3 DNA: TGTGCCAGCAGTCGTTCCACCAAAACGAGCTCCTACGAGCAGTACTTC
clone size: few; V gene: TRBV5-1; D gene: TRBD1; J gene: TRBJ1-2; CDR3 protein: CASSLDRLTGRSGYTF; CDR3 DNA: TGCGCCAGCAGCTTGGATCGCTTGACAGGGAGGTCTGGCTACACCTTC
clone size: .; V gene: TRBV4-1; D gene: TRBD2; J gene: TRBJ2-7; CDR3 protein: CASMRGSTDHNEQYF; CDR3 DNA: TGCGCCAGCATGCGGGGGTCGACCGACCACAATGAGCAGTACTTC
clone size: .; V gene: TRBV12-3/TRBV12-4; D gene: .; J gene: TRBJ2-1; CDR3 protein: CASSRTVREQFF; CDR3 DNA: TGTGCCAGCAGCAGGACCGTTAGAGAGCAGTTCTTC
clone size: few; V gene: TRBV3-1; D gene: .; J gene: TRBJ2-3; CDR3 protein: CASSQVLAGAGDTQYF; CDR3 DNA: TGTGCCAGCAGCCAAGTCTTGGCGGGGGCGGGAGATACGCAGTATTTT
clone size: .; V gene: TRBV13; D gene: .; J gene: TRBJ2-5; CDR3 protein: CASSPTGANQETQYF; CDR3 DNA: TGTGCCAGCAGCCCCACCGGGGCCAACCAAGAGACCCAGTACTTC
clone size: .; V gene: TRBV5-5; D gene: .; J gene: TRBJ2-7; CDR3 protein: CASSLDAAGNYEQYF; CDR3 DNA: TGTGCCAGCAGCTTAGATGCGGCAGGAAACTACGAGCAGTACTTC
clone size: few; V gene: TRBV4-2; D gene: .; J gene: TRBJ2-3; CDR3 protein: CASSQETGTTDTQYF; CDR3 DNA: TGTGCCAGCAGCCAAGAGACGGGGACTACAGATACGCAGTATTTT